What follows are 30 T cell receptor beta chains derived from one specimen sequenced in a study of blood T cell repertoires in COVID-19. The method was immunoSEQ multiplex PCR; TCRdb's version includes in-frame clones alone and lacks a portion of them. The sample lists roughly 300,000 clones; roughly 85% were seen once. The sample taken for sequencing was PBMCs or T cells enriched from blood (not recorded which). The receptors were gathered from a woman aged 45-59 years who had recovered from COVID-19.

This clone was recorded a few times. The J gene is TRBJ1-5, the V gene TRBV6-2 or TRBV6-3; possible D gene TRBD1, 6 bases. Trimming took 2 bases from V and 11 from J, leaving 10 bases between them. This CDR3 has 12 amino acids. Germline CDR1 reads MNHEY; CDR2 reads SVGEGT. Here the CDR3 reads CASSYETGTQHF. The CDR3 coding sequence is TGTGCCAGCAGTTACGAGACAGGAACCCAGCATTTT.

The rearrangement links TRBV7-9 to TRBJ1-1, with no clear D. V was shortened by 5 bases and J by 1 base, with 11 bases between the two germline ends. Per the germline V gene, CDR1 is SEHNR and CDR2 is FQNEAQ (reference sequence). The CDR3 has 14 residues. The CDR3, as DNA: TGTGCCAGCAGCCCCCCGCGGGGGAACACTGAAGCTTTCTTT. Amino acids: CASSPPRGNTEAFF.

This clone came up once. The chain has TRBV3-1 (or the pseudogene TRBV3-2) and TRBJ1-1; TRBD1 is a possible D gene (5 bases). There are 14 residues in the CDR3. Germline V lookup: CDR1 LGHDT, CDR2 YNNKEL (reference sequence). Trimming pared 1 base from V and 5 bases from J, leaving 11 bases between. This chain's CDR3 is CASSQAGGRTEAFF. DNA of the CDR3: TGTGCCAGCAGCCAAGCCGGGGGACGGACTGAAGCTTTCTTT.

This clone was observed once. The rearrangement joins TRBV7-9 to TRBJ2-7, with 10 bases identical to TRBD1. V gave up 3 bases and J gave up 1 base; unmatched junction bases: 3. The CDR3 is 15 residues long. Germline CDR1 reads SEHNR; CDR2 reads FQNEAQ (reference sequence). The CDR3 nucleotides read TGTGCCAGCAGCTTCGGACAGGGGGTTTCCTACGAGCAGTACTTC. This codes for CASSFGQGVSYEQYF.

The V gene is TRBV5-1, the J gene TRBJ1-1; 9 bases are shared with TRBD1. The CDR3 sequence is 14 residues long. Per germline, CDR1 SGHRS and CDR2 YFSETQ. V gave up 3 bases and J gave up 3 bases; unmatched junction bases: 3. The CDR3 loop reads CASSYRGQDTEAFF. Here the CDR3 DNA reads TGCGCCAGCAGCTACAGGGGGCAAGACACTGAAGCTTTCTTT. Together with reference TRBV5-1 and TRBJ1-1, the CDR3 gives the full variable domain: KAGVTQTPRYLIKTRGQQVTLSCSPISGHRSVSWYQQTPGQGLQFLFEYFSETQRNKGNFPGRFSGRQFSNSRSEMNVSTLELGDSALYLCASSYRGQDTEAFFGQGTRLTVV.

The rearrangement joins TRBV27 to TRBJ1-5; 7 bases map to TRBD1. The germline V gene has CDR1 MNHEY and CDR2 SMNVEV (reference sequence). The CDR3 has 16 residues. J lost 0 bases, V lost 2 bases, and 4 bases had no gene match. This CDR3 is CASSLGSGGSNQPQHF. In DNA, the CDR3 is TGTGCCAGCAGTTTAGGGTCAGGGGGTAGCAATCAGCCCCAGCATTTT.

The V gene is TRBV2, the J gene TRBJ1-5; possible D gene TRBD1, 5 bases. This CDR3 contains 15 residues. CDR1 SNHLY and CDR2 FYNNEI come from the germline V gene. Between the trimmed V and J ends, which lost 6 bases and 4 bases, there was a span of 16 bases. The CDR3 region is CASRGMTAGNQPQHF. Here the CDR3 DNA reads TGTGCCAGCAGGGGGATGACAGCGGGTAATCAGCCCCAGCATTTT.

This chain joins TRBV19 and TRBJ1-5; TRBD1 is a possible D gene (5 bases). The germline gives CDR1 LNHDA, CDR2 SQIVND (reference sequence). V shed 5 bases and J shed 0 bases, with 8 bases lying between them. The CDR3 runs 14 residues. CDR3 region: CASSFQGSNQPQHF. In DNA form, the CDR3 reads TGTGCCAGTAGTTTCCAGGGTAGCAATCAGCCCCAGCATTTT.

The chain links TRBV9 to TRBJ1-4; no clear D. Trimming left V 1 base short and J 8 bases short, with 6 bases between. Germline V gene lookup returns CDR1 SGDLS and CDR2 YYNGEE. The CDR3 covers 12 residues. DNA for the CDR3: TGTGCCAGCAGCGTAAACGGGGAAAAACTGTTTTTT. Translating it yields CASSVNGEKLFF.

This chain uses TRBV5-4 with TRBJ2-1; possibly TRBD2 for D (7 bases). V was trimmed by 9 bases and J by 2 bases, leaving 18 bases between them. From germline, CDR1 is SGHNT and CDR2 YYREEE (reference sequence). The CDR3 is 15 amino acids. CDR3 in DNA: TGTGCCATGGTCTGGGGGGGCGTCGCCTACAATGAGCAGTTCTTC. This gives the protein CAMVWGGVAYNEQFF.

This clone was detected once. V is TRBV7-2 and J is TRBJ2-7, with 9 positions matching TRBD2. V dropped 0 bases and J dropped 2; count of bases not matched to a gene: 2. The length of the CDR3 is 15 residues. Germline V gene sequence: CDR1 SGHTA, CDR2 FQGNSA. In DNA form, the CDR3 reads TGTGCCAGCAGCTTAGCTGGCGGGGGGGCCTACGAGCAGTACTTC. Translating gives CASSLAGGGAYEQYF.

The gene calls are TRBV3-1 (or the pseudogene TRBV3-2) and TRBJ1-4; D is uncertain. V shed 1 base and J shed 5 bases, with 11 bases lying between them. CDR3 length equals 15 residues. Germline V gives CDR1 LGHDT, CDR2 YNNKEL (reference sequence). In DNA, the CDR3 is TGTGCCAGCAGCCAAGCGAGTATACGGAATGAAAAACTGTTTTTT. The encoded protein is CASSQASIRNEKLFF.

Here the CDR3 DNA reads TGTGCCAGTGCTTTTGGGCGACTACCCCAGCATTTT. It encodes CASAFGRLPQHF. The V call is TRBV28, the J call TRBJ1-5, with D unclear. In germline, CDR1 is MDHEN, CDR2 SYDVKM. The CDR3 is 12 amino acids. Trimming took 9 bases from V and 10 from J, leaving 16 bases between them.

Notes on this clone: In this CDR3 the conserved last residue, phenylalanine or tryptophan, is missing, so a read error is likely. The limits of the CDR3 on the DNA are not certain, so only TCRdb's listed CDR3 is given. The CDR3 spells CASSLPNPLSL. The V gene is TRBV27, the J gene TRBJ2-2; the table's D call of TRBD1 was not tested on the DNA. The CDR3 spans 11 residues, counting both ends. Germline-derived CDR1 and CDR2 are MNHEY and SMNVEV (reference sequence).

The rearrangement links TRBV5-1 to TRBJ1-1; D is uncertain. Germline V gives CDR1 SGHRS, CDR2 YFSETQ. This CDR3 spans 14 amino acids. The V end lost 2 bases, the J end lost 0 bases, and 8 bases lay between the germline ends. CDR3: CASSFRFMNTEAFF. CDR3 bases: TGCGCCAGCAGCTTTCGGTTTATGAACACTGAAGCTTTCTTT.

This chain connects TRBV6-1 to TRBJ2-6, with D maybe TRBD2 (7 bases). The germline gives CDR1 MNHNS, CDR2 SASEGT. Trimming took off 2 bases at V and 2 bases at J, with 10 bases between the two ends. The CDR3 totals 16 residues. The CDR3 DNA reads TGTGCCAGCAGTGAATGGGGGGGCACTGGGGCCAACGTCCTGACTTTC. It yields the protein CASSEWGGTGANVLTF.

The chain carries TRBV11-2 and TRBJ2-3; weak D call: TRBD2 (5 bases). V lost 5 bases and J lost 0, with 12 bases in between. The V gene's germline CDR1 is SGHAT and CDR2 FQNNGV. CDR3 length equals 15 residues. The DNA for the CDR3 is TGTGCCAGCAGCCCACGACGGGGAAGCACAGATACGCAGTATTTT. It yields the protein CASSPRRGSTDTQYF.

The rearrangement links TRBV27 to TRBJ2-7, with TRBD2 matching over 11 bases. The CDR3 is 16 amino acids. CDR1 is MNHEY, CDR2 SMNVEV, per germline (reference sequence). J gave up 2 bases and V 7 bases, and 10 bases lay outside the gene matches. CDR3 sequence reads: CASNHQGLAETYEQYF. The CDR3 DNA follows: TGTGCCAGCAACCACCAGGGACTAGCGGAAACCTACGAGCAGTACTTC.

This clone came up once. The genes are TRBV30 and TRBJ1-6, with D hard to call. V was cut by 0 bases and J by 7 bases, with 10 bases left in between. This CDR3 has 14 residues. In germline, CDR1 is GTSNPN, CDR2 SVGIG (reference sequence). The CDR3 region is CAWSVGQRNSPLHF. In nucleotides, the CDR3 is TGTGCCTGGAGTGTAGGTCAGCGAAATTCACCCCTCCACTTT.

This clone has just one count. This chain links TRBV30 with TRBJ1-3; D unresolved. The CDR3 has 13 amino acids. Germline values: CDR1 GTSNPN, CDR2 SVGIG (reference sequence). The V end lost 7 bases, the J end lost 1 base, and 11 bases lay between the germline ends. CDR3: CASARGSGNTIYF. The CDR3 DNA is TGTGCCTCTGCCCGAGGGTCTGGAAACACCATATATTTT.

The chain's CDR3 is CASAGGGPEAFF. CDR3 sequence (DNA): TGTGCCAGCGCGGGGGGCGGCCCTGAAGCTTTCTTT. The V call is TRBV2, the J call TRBJ1-1, with D possibly TRBD1 on 6 matching bases. With 8 bases removed from V and 6 bases from J, the gap between germline ends came to 13 bases. Germline V lookup: CDR1 SNHLY, CDR2 FYNNEI. The CDR3 loop spans 12 amino acids.

The chain recombines TRBV4-2 with TRBJ1-1, with 8 bases matching TRBD1. The CDR3 is 15 residues long. Germline CDR1 and CDR2: LGHNA and YNFKEQ. V was clipped by 4 bases and J by 1 base; unmatched bases: 5. The DNA of the CDR3 is TGTGCCAGCAGCCCACGACAGGGGCCGAACACTGAAGCTTTCTTT. This gives the protein CASSPRQGPNTEAFF.

The gene calls are TRBV11-2 and TRBJ2-7; weak D call: TRBD1 (5 bases). This CDR3 region has 16 residues. Germline V CDR1 and CDR2: SGHAT, FQNNGV. The ends were cut back, 4 bases at V and 3 bases at J, with 19 bases in the middle. CDR3 DNA: TGTGCCAGCAGCTCCGCCCCAGGGCCCTGGGACTACGAGCAGTACTTC. Amino acid sequence: CASSSAPGPWDYEQYF. Using reference TRBV11-2 and TRBJ2-7 for the parts outside the CDR3, the full variable domain is EAGVAQSPRYKIIEKRQSVAFWCNPISGHATLYWYQQILGQGPKLLIQFQNNGVVDDSQLPKDRFSAERLKGVDSTLKIQPAKLEDSAVYLCASSSAPGPWDYEQYFGPGTRLTVT.

The V and J genes are TRBV7-9 and TRBJ2-1, with TRBD2 matching over 11 bases. This CDR3 comprises 17 residues. CDR1 is SEHNR, CDR2 FQNEAQ, per germline (reference sequence). V shed 5 bases, J shed 7 bases, and the junction held 13 bases outside the gene matches. In DNA, the CDR3 is TGTGCCAGCAGCCCTAGCCCCTCTAGCGGGAGGTTGAATGAGCAGTTCTTC. Protein: CASSPSPSSGRLNEQFF.

This chain joins TRBV9 and TRBJ2-3; D unresolved. The V gene lost 0 bases and the J gene lost 0 bases, with 17 bases spanning the gap. The length of the CDR3 is 18 residues. Germline loops: CDR1 SGDLS, CDR2 YYNGEE. The CDR3 bases are TGTGCCAGCAGCGTAGGTTTACGGAGAAGAGAAAGCACAGATACGCAGTATTTT. It specifies CASSVGLRRRESTDTQYF. The whole variable domain, filled in from reference TRBV9 and TRBJ2-3, reads DSGVTQTPKHLITATGQRVTLRCSPRSGDLSVYWYQQSLDQGLQFLIQYYNGEERAKGNILERFSAQQFPDLHSELNLSSLELGDSALYFCASSVGLRRRESTDTQYFGPGTRLTVL.

V and J are TRBV7-3 and TRBJ1-3, with D possibly matching TRBD1 (6 bases). Trimming stripped 5 bases from V and 0 bases from J, with 14 bases between. The CDR3 length is 16 residues. Germline lookup yields CDR1 SGHTA and CDR2 FQGTGA. The CDR3 loop reads CASSGQPTTSGNTIYF. CDR3 nucleotide sequence: TGTGCCAGCAGCGGACAGCCTACTACCTCTGGAAACACCATATATTTT.

The chain carries TRBV27 and TRBJ1-4; 10 nucleotides line up with TRBD1. Looked up from germline, CDR1 is MNHEY and CDR2 is SMNVEV (reference sequence). With 5 bases clipped from V and 6 bases from J, the junction kept 6 bases outside the gene matches. This CDR3 comprises 15 residues. CDR3 residues: CASSLGTGEDEKLFF. The CDR3 DNA sequence: TGTGCCAGCAGTCTAGGGACAGGGGAAGATGAAAAACTGTTTTTT.

This rearrangement joins TRBV7-3 to TRBJ1-5; weak D call: TRBD1 (5 bases). Trimming removed 4 bases at V and 7 bases at J, with 17 bases between. Germline-derived CDR1 and CDR2 are SGHTA and FQGTGA. The CDR3 has 15 residues. This CDR3 is CASSSSGASGQPQHF. As DNA, the CDR3 is TGTGCCAGCAGCTCCAGCGGGGCGTCGGGCCAGCCCCAGCATTTT.

The chain carries TRBV7-2 and TRBJ2-1; D is unclear. CDR3 size: 13 residues. Trimming left V 3 bases short and J 9 bases short, with 12 bases between. Germline assignment: CDR1 SGHTA and CDR2 FQGNSA. The CDR3 loop is CASSFRFRGEQFF. CDR3 nucleotides: TGTGCCAGCAGCTTTAGGTTCCGAGGTGAGCAGTTCTTC.

This chain uses TRBV5-4 with TRBJ2-1; 7 bases agree with TRBD2. V shed 4 bases and J 0 bases; nucleotides not matched to a gene: 13. The CDR3 extends over 18 amino acids. The germline V gene encodes CDR1 SGHNT and CDR2 YYREEE (reference sequence). The DNA for the CDR3 is TGTGCCAGCAGCCCTAGCTTTGGGCGGGGGAGCTCCTACAATGAGCAGTTCTTC. This gives the protein CASSPSFGRGSSYNEQFF.